This is a list of T cell receptor beta chains from one sample in a study of blood T cell repertoires in COVID-19. TCRdb keeps only in-frame clones here, not all; method: immunoSEQ multiplex PCR. The sample lists some 300,000 clones, more than 75% occurring once. The sample taken for sequencing was peripheral blood. These receptors originate from a man between 65 and 85 years old with acute or convalescent COVID-19. Both conserved end residues are part of each CDR3. The D gene is left open where the match is weak. Clone size is not always given. Where it is, it says once, few, many or a class for expanded clones.

TRBJ2-7 | TRBD2 | NA | TRBV15 | TGTGCCACCAGCAGAGTGGCGGGAGGTCTAGAGCAGTACTTC | CATSRVAGGLEQYF
TRBJ2-5 | NA | NA | TRBV5-4 | TGTGCCAGCAGCTTGGAATTAGTCGGAGAGACCCAGTACTTC | CASSLELVGETQYF
TRBJ2-1 | NA | NA | TRBV6-2/TRBV6-3 | TGTGCCAGCAGCCACGGAGGGGGGGCTTTCAATGAGCAGTTCTTC | CASSHGGGAFNEQFF
TRBJ1-1 | TRBD1 | once | TRBV19 | TGTGCCACTCGGGACAGAGGGAACACTGAAGCTTTCTTT | CATRDRGNTEAFF
TRBJ1-2 | NA | NA | TRBV7-2 | TGTGCCAGCAGCTTAGCGGCAGGGCAGGGCTATGGCTACACCTTC | CASSLAAGQGYGYTF
TRBJ1-1 | NA | NA | TRBV18 | TGTGCCAGCTCACAGGGGTCGGACACTGAAGCTTTCTTT | CASSQGSDTEAFF
TRBJ2-7 | NA | NA | TRBV20-1 | TGCAGTGCTCAGGCCGCCTACGAGCAGTACTTC | CSAQAAYEQYF
TRBJ2-3 | TRBD1 | NA | TRBV29-1 | TGCAGCGTTGGGTTGGGACAGGGGTCAGATACGCAGTATTTT | CSVGLGQGSDTQYF
TRBJ2-7 | TRBD1 | NA | TRBV28 | TGTGCCAGCAGTGGAAGGACAGGAACCTACGAGCAGTACTTC | CASSGRTGTYEQYF
TRBJ1-5 | TRBD1 | NA | TRBV28 | TGTGCCAGCAGCTCAGGGGGCGAAGGCAATCAGCCCCAGCATTTT | CASSSGGEGNQPQHF
TRBJ2-2 | NA | NA | TRBV18 | TGTGCCAGCTCACCGCTGATGCGGGGAAACACCGGGGAGCTGTTTTTT | CASSPLMRGNTGELFF
TRBJ1-5 | TRBD1 | NA | TRBV28 | TGTGCCGCGACAGGGGACGGTCAGCCCCAGCATTTT | CAATGDGQPQHF
TRBJ2-1 | NA | NA | TRBV21-1 | TGTGCCAGCAGCAAAGGGACAGAGAGATTGCACAATGAGCAGTTCTTC | CASSKGTERLHNEQFF
TRBJ1-1 | NA | NA | TRBV10-1 | TGCGCCAGCAGTGAGATTGTGGGAGACGGCGAAGAAGCTTTCTTT | CASSEIVGDGEEAFF
TRBJ2-5 | TRBD2 | NA | TRBV9 | TGTGCCAGCAGCATCGGACTAGCGGGGGGGCTTAGAGAGACCCAGTACTTC | CASSIGLAGGLRETQYF
TRBJ1-2 | NA | few | TRBV6-5 | TGTGCCAGCAGTCCGAGACAGAAAAGCGGCTACACCTTC | CASSPRQKSGYTF
TRBJ2-1 | NA | NA | TRBV25-1 | TGTGCCAGCAGTGAAATAAGCGGTTCCTACAATGAGCAGTTCTTC | CASSEISGSYNEQFF
TRBJ2-4 | NA | NA | TRBV21-1 | TGTGCCAGCAGCACTGACCCAACAAGGGGGCGCGGATCCAAAAACATTCAGTACTTC | CASSTDPTRGRGSKNIQYF
TRBJ1-1 | TRBD1 | NA | TRBV27 | TGTGGAGGACAGGGGACGAACACTGAAGCTTTCTTT | CGGQGTNTEAFF
TRBJ1-4 | NA | NA | TRBV7-9 | TGTGCCAGCAGCTTAGGGGACTCCTCCAGGGAGGAACTGTTTTTT | CASSLGDSSREELFF
TRBJ2-7 | TRBD2 | NA | TRBV5-1 | TGCGCCAGCAGCTCCAGAGCGGGAGGGCCGAGAGAGCAGTACTTC | CASSSRAGGPREQYF
TRBJ2-2 | TRBD1 | NA | TRBV11-2 | TGTGCCAGCAGCTGGGACAGGCCCTACACCGGGGAGCTGTTTTTT | CASSWDRPYTGELFF
TRBJ1-1 | TRBD1 | NA | TRBV15 | TGTGCCACCAGCAGAGTAGGAGGACAGGGATTCCATGAAGCTTTCTTT | CATSRVGGQGFHEAFF
TRBJ2-7 | TRBD2 | NA | TRBV3-1/TRBV3-2 | TGTGCCAGCAGCCAAGCAGCCGGGACTAACAGATACGAGCAGTACTTC | CASSQAAGTNRYEQYF
TRBJ2-7 | TRBD2 | NA | TRBV6-2/TRBV6-3 | TGTGCCAGCAGACCTCCCGGGACTAGCGGCTCCTACGAGCAGTACTTC | CASRPPGTSGSYEQYF
TRBJ2-7 | NA | NA | TRBV6-5 | TGTGCCAGCAGCCGGACCCAGCCGGGATACGAGCAGTACTTC | CASSRTQPGYEQYF
TRBJ2-2 | NA | NA | TRBV30 | TGTGCCTGTCGATGGTTTTTGAGCACCGGGGAGCTGTTTTTT | CACRWFLSTGELFF
TRBJ2-5 | TRBD2 | NA | TRBV30 | TGTGCCTGGAGCCGAGCGGGGGGGGCTTCAGAGACCCAGTACTTC | CAWSRAGGASETQYF
TRBJ2-3 | TRBD2 | NA | TRBV5-8 | TGTGCCAGCAGCTTACGGCTAGCGGGGAGGGATACGCAGTATTTT | CASSLRLAGRDTQYF